The TCR beta chain under discussion was sequenced for a study of regulatory T cells in long-lasting Graves disease (dated by TCRdb to 2020 to 2022). In terms of the full investigation: Newly diagnosed Graves' disease patients had taken antithyroid drugs for less than 3 months. Peripheral blood TCR sequencing and RNA sequencing compared persistent Graves' disease patients with newly diagnosed Graves' disease patients. The study took place in China and was registered as a clinical trial. A total of some 33 samples were covered by TCR sequencing, comprising approximately 13 persistent and approximately 20 newly diagnosed Graves' disease patients. Points the paper makes about the study in general: Preferential use of TRBV28, TRBJ1-2 and TRBJ2-5 was observed in persistent disease, whereas TRBV20-1 and TRBJ2-1 were favored in newly diagnosed disease. The small sample size was acknowledged by the authors as a limitation that may reduce accuracy. A larger number of public clonotypes was shared among persistent patients (around 3,000) than among newly diagnosed patients (approximately 1,000). Lower TCR Shannon entropy and fewer highly expanded clones were observed in persistent Graves' disease patients than in newly diagnosed patients, which suggested clonal expansion. Sequencing and analysis were limited to the TCR beta chain. Peripheral blood alone was examined, since thyroid tissue, which constituted the primary lesion, could not be accessed.

This specimen's time point label, per the study, means: newly diagnosed GD, antithyroid drugs for less than 3 months. RNA was extracted from PBMCs in TRIzol for both TCR sequencing and RNA sequencing. The diagnosis of Graves' disease was made according to American Thyroid Association guidelines. Recruitment of patients was carried out at an endocrinology department in Xi'an, China. Each patient gave approximately 10 milliliters of peripheral blood, collected in an EDTA anticoagulant tube. PBMCs were isolated by Ficoll Paque Plus density gradient separation without further T cell sorting. RNA quality was checked with an Agilent 2100 Bioanalyzer and agarose gel, and concentration with a NanoDrop 2000. This clonotype appeared many times. The clone's antigen remains unknown. No clone much larger than this one lies a single base away; base qualities are absent. Receptors were amplified or captured by multiplex PCR. Sequencing instrument: Illumina HiSeq 4000. CDR3 regions were amplified by Arm-PCR with iRepertoire HTBI primers to construct TCR beta libraries. Before sequencing, the PCR products went through gel purification. In the authors' own workflow: A total of fewer than 70 TRBV and 14 TRBJ segments were identified across samples and were used for gene usage analysis of CDR3 amino acid clonotypes. Filtered high-quality paired reads were merged into contigs using COPE and FqMerger. Contigs were aligned with BLAST to IMGT TRBV, TRBD and TRBJ reference genes, and CDR3 was defined per IMGT. Highly expanded clones were defined as clonotypes with a frequency above 0.1%. Repertoire diversity was measured by Shannon entropy, and V-J evenness by the Gini coefficient. A clonotype was considered public if more than one individual shared it. In-frame beta chains were kept once TCRdb had trimmed the public reads at Q25 with fastp and called clones with MiXCR. Rows matching on CDR3 protein sequence are summarized as one entry with the most common DNA and genes. These V and J calls originate from TCRdb's pipeline instead of the authors' own analysis. Here the sample has some 460,000 distinct CDR3 sequences; about 16% occur a single time. Clones ranked in the top ten supply less than 15% of the sample.

V has 4 bases trimmed and J has 3 bases trimmed; junction bases matching no gene number 4. The CDR3 runs 15 amino acids, cysteine and phenylalanine included. Only CDR3 DNA remains: 45 bases, in frame from the first base. The same sample was also studied in work on T cells in Graves' hyperthyroidism and ophthalmopathy. As described in the second report: Stable Graves' hyperthyroidism was defined as no progression to ophthalmopathy during 18 months of follow-up. Hyperthyroidism patients were newly diagnosed, had a disease duration of under 2 months, and were aged 18 to 65 years. Any patient with an uncontrolled infection, another autoimmune disease, pregnancy or lactation was excluded. Clinical symptoms, serum thyroxine and TRAb, thyroid ultrasound, and orbital computed tomography formed the basis for the diagnoses. The TCR CDR3 was subjected to a first round of RT-PCR using the HTBI primer set and the Qiagen OneStep RT-PCR kit. Blood samples also contained most of the expanded thyroid clonotypes (frequency above 0.001), which suggests that blood repertoires may reflect thyroid immune responses. A model built on a 13 V-J signature distinguished ophthalmopathy from stable hyperthyroidism, reaching 85% to 90% sensitivity and around 82% specificity in cross-validation and 80%/75% in testing. In validation, the model predicted progression to ophthalmopathy with around 71% sensitivity and roughly 75% specificity, a median of approximately 6.7 months before onset. To identify distinguishing TCR V-J signatures, a discovery cohort of some 100 patients was used, comprising 40 to 45 with Graves' ophthalmopathy and 55 to 65 with stable Graves' hyperthyroidism. An independent validation cohort of under 20 hyperthyroidism patients and some 15 patients who later progressed to ophthalmopathy tested prospective prediction of ophthalmopathy. The approximately 95 discovery patients were divided at random into training and test sets in a 7:3 ratio. The study also compared thyroid tissue and blood T-cell repertoires from more than five Graves' hyperthyroidism patients. After sampling, hyperthyroidism patients received methimazole starting at 30 mg daily, and ophthalmopathy patients received high-dose intravenous methylprednisolone. A second multiplex PCR round built the libraries, followed by size selection and purification. Paired-end sequencing of the libraries was performed with 100 bp reads on an Illumina HiSeq2000. SOAPnuke was used to process the raw data, with reads discarded if the reads contained adapters or uncalled bases, had a mean Phred below 15, or lacked an exact constant-primer or identifier match. High-quality paired reads were merged using COPE v1.2.5, and each unique nucleotide sequence was defined as a clonotype. MiTCR v1.1 was used to align clonotypes to the IMGT TRBV, TRBD and TRBJ reference segments. Analysis was restricted to V-J combinations with a frequency above 0.0001, which covered 99% to 99.2% of repertoires. A TCS score was defined as the ratio of F50 (clonal expansion) to E x V (chaos), with BLOSUM62-based TCRdist applied between CDR3 peptides within each V-J. Welch's t-statistics and random forest reduced several hundred V-J features to around 14, which were used in a naive Bayes classifier (R e1071). Sample size was not statistically predetermined, and blinding of investigators to group allocation was not performed. TCR Vbeta CDR3 sequencing of approximately 140 peripheral blood samples (around 45 ophthalmopathy, 75 to 80 hyperthyroidism and roughly 17 progressor patients) is reported in the paper.

Material: peripheral blood mononuclear cells (PBMCs), obtained at new diagnosis, from a patient treated with antithyroid drugs. The TCR originated in a man in his forties with Graves disease. Donor details come from another sample of the same person, matched by shared clones. The V and J segments used are TRBV12-3 or TRBV12-4 and TRBJ2-1; 9 bases in the junction line up with TRBD2. The CDR3 sequence is CASSSQAGGYNEQFF. The DNA sequence is TGTGCCAGCAGTTCCCAAGCGGGGGGCTACAATGAGCAGTTCTTC.